This T cell receptor (beta chain) was sequenced in a study of human T cells and chemical hapten exposure. The time point: patch test 3, about 24 weeks after DPC sensitization. Treatment given: therapeutic diphenylcyclopropenone sensitization with weekly scalp DPC. Germline V gene sequence: CDR1 SGHAT, CDR2 FQNNGV. Trimming took 5 bases from V and 6 from J; bases not matched to a gene: 5. This CDR3 contains 13 residues. This clonotype has more than one count but fewer than ten. MiXCR was run by TCRdb on the RACE reads, yielding one entry per CDR3 protein. Of 95,000 to 150,000 distinct CDR3 sequences listed, approximately 10% are singletons.

The specimen comprised whole blood, sampled in connection with sensitization to the hapten diphenylcyclopropenone (DPC). The origin of this receptor is a woman in her fifties or sixties with alopecia areata. Some clones in this sample may be carry-over from other donors' samples. V and J are TRBV11-2 and TRBJ2-3; 7 nucleotides line up with TRBD1. The CDR3 DNA sequence: TGTGCCAGCAGCGCTGACAGGGCTGATACGCAGTATTTT. This sequence encodes CASSADRADTQYF.